Below, 14 T cell receptor beta chains from the same sample are listed, as sequenced in a study of cytomegalovirus exposure and HLA in healthy donors. Produced via immunoSEQ multiplex PCR; TCRdb's table is partial and in-frame only. Altogether about 60,000 clones are present, around nine tenths being singletons, with the ten largest covering roughly 1%. Sequencing was carried out using PBMCs. The receptors were gathered from a man aged 18 to 30 in good health and CMV-seronegative.

The rearrangement uses TRBV12-5 and TRBJ2-1, with 12 bases matching TRBD2. Germline lookup yields CDR1 LGHNT and CDR2 FRNRAP. With 6 bases clipped from V and 7 bases from J, the junction kept 4 bases outside the gene matches. The CDR3 spans 14 residues. CDR3 sequence: CASGLAGGRNEQFF. CDR3 nucleotides: TGTGCTAGTGGCCTAGCGGGAGGGCGGAATGAGCAGTTCTTC.

This chain connects TRBV19 to TRBJ1-4, with D tentatively TRBD1 (6 bases). This CDR3 has 17 residues. Germline lookup yields CDR1 LNHDA and CDR2 SQIVND (reference sequence). V lost 5 bases and J 7 bases, leaving 23 bases between the germline ends. CDR3 coding DNA: TGTGCCAGTAGTCCGAACGGCGGCAGGGGCGTTGGTGAAAAACTGTTTTTT. It yields the protein CASSPNGGRGVGEKLFF.

This clone was seen just once. This rearrangement joins TRBV28 to TRBJ2-7, with D possibly being TRBD1 (6 bases). V was clipped by 2 bases and J by 3 bases, with 17 bases between them. Germline V gives CDR1 MDHEN, CDR2 SYDVKM. The CDR3 loop spans 16 amino acids. This CDR3 reads CASSLPWTDSNYEQYF. The CDR3 DNA sequence: TGTGCCAGCAGTTTACCCTGGACAGACTCTAACTACGAGCAGTACTTC.

The chain uses TRBV11-3 and TRBJ2-1, with D possibly TRBD1 on 5 matching bases. Germline CDR1 is SGHNT and CDR2 is YENEEA. Trimming took off 5 bases at V and 0 bases at J, with 11 bases between the two ends. The CDR3 covers 15 residues. The CDR3 loop reads CASSARASSYNEQFF. CDR3 in DNA: TGTGCCAGCAGCGCCAGGGCGAGCTCCTACAATGAGCAGTTCTTC.

V and J are TRBV4-1 and TRBJ2-1; 9 positions agree with TRBD2. The CDR3 is 18 residues long. Trimming at V came to 0 bases and at J to 7 bases, leaving 13 bases not matched to a gene. Germline values: CDR1 MGHRA, CDR2 YSYEKL. The CDR3 nucleotides read TGCGCCAGCAGCCAAGATGCGGGTAGCGGGAGAAGAAGGAATGAGCAGTTCTTC. Translating gives CASSQDAGSGRRRNEQFF.

The chain couples TRBV4-1 to TRBJ2-1; weak D call: TRBD2 (5 bases). The length of the CDR3 is 15 residues. The germline V gene encodes CDR1 MGHRA and CDR2 YSYEKL. The V end lost 4 bases, the J end lost 2 bases, and 12 bases lay between the germline ends. The CDR3 region is CASSLPGIPYNEQFF. CDR3 in DNA: TGCGCCAGCAGCCTCCCCGGGATCCCCTACAATGAGCAGTTCTTC.

The chain is built from TRBV27 and TRBJ2-1; 8 bases are shared with TRBD2. The CDR3 is 16 residues long. CDR1 is MNHEY, CDR2 SMNVEV, per germline (reference sequence). V lost 4 bases, J lost 6 bases, and 11 bases stayed unmatched. CDR3 in amino acids: CASSSLPGLDPNEQFF. CDR3 in DNA: TGTGCCAGCAGTTCTCTACCGGGACTAGACCCCAATGAGCAGTTCTTC.

This clone was counted a single time. This chain uses TRBV7-3 with TRBJ2-1; TRBD2 matches at 9 bases. This CDR3 has 15 amino acids. V lost 2 bases to trimming and J lost 6 bases; unmatched junction nucleotides: 5. Germline-derived CDR1 and CDR2 are SGHTA and FQGTGA. The CDR3 nucleotides read TGTGCCAGCAGCTTACTAGCGGGGAGGGGCAATGAGCAGTTCTTC. Translated: CASSLLAGRGNEQFF.

V gene TRBV11-2 combines with J gene TRBJ2-3, with 7 nucleotides matching TRBD2. The CDR3 loop spans 15 amino acids. The ends lost 6 bases at V and 4 bases at J; junction bases unmatched: 10. CDR1 is SGHAT and CDR2 is FQNNGV in the germline V gene. CDR3 DNA sequence: TGTGCCAGCAGACGTCTGAGCGGGACGTCAGATACGCAGTATTTT. Amino acids: CASRRLSGTSDTQYF.

This clone has only one observation. V and J are TRBV5-6 and TRBJ2-5; the D gene is possibly TRBD2 (5 bases). Germline CDR1 is SGHDT and CDR2 is YYEEEE. The CDR3 sequence is 15 residues long. The V end was cut by 0 bases, the J end by 9 bases, with 18 bases between. The CDR3 DNA follows: TGTGCCAGCAGCTTGGGGTCCCCAGCGGAGGCGTCCCAGTACTTC. Residues: CASSLGSPAEASQYF.

The CDR3 DNA reads TGCGCCAGCAGCTTGCAGGGGGCGAACACTGAAGCTTTCTTT. Its translation: CASSLQGANTEAFF. The V call is TRBV5-1, the J call TRBJ1-1; 8 bases fit TRBD1. CDR1 and CDR2 from the germline V gene are SGHRS and YFSETQ. Losses at the gene ends were 1 base for V and 1 base for J; bases not matched to a gene: 0. The CDR3 extends over 14 amino acids.

CDR3 loop: CASSRQGTENIQYF. The CDR3 DNA follows: TGTGCCAGCAGCCGACAGGGGACCGAAAACATTCAGTACTTC. V is TRBV6-5 and J is TRBJ2-4, with 8 bases identical to TRBD1. The CDR3 runs to 14 residues. Per germline, CDR1 MNHEY and CDR2 SVGAGI. V lost 6 bases and J lost 5; bases outside the gene matches: 6.

V usage is TRBV5-5 and J usage is TRBJ2-5; D might be TRBD1 (6 bases). CDR1 and CDR2 (germline): SGHKS, YYEKEE (reference sequence). The CDR3 loop spans 15 amino acids. Trimming shortened V by 2 bases and J by 1 base, and 12 bases separated the two germline ends. The CDR3, as DNA: TGTGCCAGCAGCTTTGGCGAGGGGGTCCAAGAGACCCAGTACTTC. Its translation: CASSFGEGVQETQYF.

The chain uses TRBV18 and TRBJ2-7, with D possibly TRBD1 on 5 matching bases. The V and J ends lost 1 base and 1 base respectively, with 8 bases between them. Germline V gene data show CDR1 as KGHSH and CDR2 as LQKENI. This CDR3 has 14 amino acids. CDR3 protein: CASSPQQASYEQYF. CDR3 DNA sequence: TGTGCCAGCTCACCACAACAGGCGTCCTACGAGCAGTACTTC.